The 19 T cell receptor beta chains in this list originate from one sample, sequenced in a study of blood T cell repertoires in COVID-19. Sequencing was performed with immunoSEQ multiplex PCR; in TCRdb, only in-frame clones are kept and a portion is missing. The table lists under 150,000 clones, approximately 91% of them singletons, with roughly a tenth in the top ten. The sequenced material came from peripheral blood. The receptors derive from a man between 50 and 59 years old with active or convalescent COVID-19.

The table lists this clone with many counts. The chain is built from TRBV28 and TRBJ2-7, with D perhaps TRBD2 (6 bases). This CDR3 has 15 amino acids. V shed 5 bases and J shed 2 bases, with 16 bases lying between them. Germline CDR1 is MDHEN and CDR2 is SYDVKM. The CDR3 reads CASSPPEGLPYEQYF. The CDR3 nucleotides read TGTGCCAGCAGTCCGCCGGAGGGATTACCCTACGAGCAGTACTTC. The full variable domain, with the rest looked up from reference TRBV28 and TRBJ2-7, is DVKVTQSSRYLVKRTGEKVFLECVQDMDHENMFWYRQDPGLGLRLIYFSYDVKMKEKGDIPEGYSVSREKKERFSLILESASTNQTSMYLCASSPPEGLPYEQYFGPGTRLTVT.

The chain employs TRBV4-3 and TRBJ1-2, with D perhaps matching TRBD1 (5 bases). Trimming removed 0 bases from V and 4 bases from J, with 12 bases in between. Per the germline V gene, CDR1 is LGHNA and CDR2 is YSLEER. This CDR3 contains 15 residues. CDR3 sequence: CASSQEQDSFYGYTF. For the CDR3, the DNA is TGCGCCAGCAGCCAAGAACAGGATTCATTCTATGGCTACACCTTC.

This sequence joins TRBV2 and TRBJ1-5, with D perhaps TRBD1 (6 bases). The germline V gene encodes CDR1 SNHLY and CDR2 FYNNEI. Deletions cut 5 bases from V and 0 bases from J, with 11 bases between. The length of the CDR3 is 15 residues. CDR3 region: CASSQDSYSNQPQHF. The CDR3 region has the DNA TGTGCCAGCAGTCAGGACAGTTATAGCAATCAGCCCCAGCATTTT.

The chain is built from TRBV27 and TRBJ2-1, with D tentatively TRBD2 (5 bases). The germline gives CDR1 MNHEY, CDR2 SMNVEV (reference sequence). The V and J ends lost 5 bases and 6 bases respectively, with 17 bases between them. The CDR3 sequence is 15 residues long. CDR3 in DNA: TGTGCCAGCAGTACAGACAATGAGCGGTCCAATGAGCAGTTCTTC. It is translated as CASSTDNERSNEQFF.

Worth noting for this clone: The same CDR3 arises from other DNA sequences in this sample as well. The rearrangement links TRBV18 to TRBJ2-1; 9 bases fit TRBD1. Germline assignment: CDR1 KGHSH and CDR2 LQKENI. There are 14 residues in the CDR3. The junction had 1 base not matched to a gene; V was cut back by 2 bases and J by 5 bases. The CDR3: CASSPGTGHNEQFF. The CDR3 nucleotides are TGTGCCAGCTCACCAGGGACAGGGCACAATGAGCAGTTCTTC.

The chain couples TRBV5-6 to TRBJ1-2; 7 nucleotides line up with TRBD1. Trimming at V came to 0 bases and at J to 4 bases, leaving 3 bases not matched to a gene. The CDR3 contains 14 residues. In germline, CDR1 is SGHDT, CDR2 YYEEEE. DNA for the CDR3: TGTGCCAGCAGCTTGGGACAGGGCGGCTATGGCTACACCTTC. As protein: CASSLGQGGYGYTF.

The V gene is TRBV19, the J gene TRBJ2-1; 10 nucleotides agree with TRBD2. Germline-derived CDR1 and CDR2 are LNHDA and SQIVND (reference sequence). J was trimmed by 3 bases and V by 2 bases; bases with no gene match: 10. The CDR3 runs to 18 residues. CDR3 DNA sequence: TGTGCCAGTAGTATAAGGGACCCGGGACTAGCGTTCTACAATGAGCAGTTCTTC. The encoded protein is CASSIRDPGLAFYNEQFF.

The chain combines TRBV18 with TRBJ2-3; 11 nucleotides agree with TRBD2. V shed 5 bases and J 0 bases; nucleotides not matched to a gene: 10. Germline V CDR1 and CDR2: KGHSH, LQKENI. CDR3 size: 18 residues. In nucleotides, the CDR3 is TGTGCCAGCTCAACCCGCGGGACTAGCGGAGCTAGCACAGATACGCAGTATTTT. Encoded protein: CASSTRGTSGASTDTQYF.

The gene calls are TRBV6-1 and TRBJ2-7, with TRBD2 matching 7 bases. The germline V gene has CDR1 MNHNS and CDR2 SASEGT. The trim removed 2 bases at V and 0 bases at J, leaving 4 bases unmatched. This CDR3 has 15 residues. The CDR3 bases are TGTGCCAGCAGTGAATCGGGGGGAAGCTCCTACGAGCAGTACTTC. This sequence encodes CASSESGGSSYEQYF.

CDR3 residues: CASSSSGRRTGELFF. CDR3 nucleotides: TGTGCCTCTTCCTCTAGCGGGAGGAGGACCGGGGAGCTGTTTTTT. The chain couples TRBV28 to TRBJ2-2, with 11 positions matching TRBD2. This CDR3 comprises 15 residues. After removal of 11 bases from V and 5 bases from J, the junction contained 10 bases not matched to a gene. Germline V gene data show CDR1 as MDHEN and CDR2 as SYDVKM.

This clone was seen once. The rearrangement links TRBV9 to TRBJ2-2, with TRBD2 matching over 13 bases. Germline CDR1 and CDR2: SGDLS and YYNGEE. The CDR3 totals 19 residues. V was clipped by 7 bases and J by 7 bases; unmatched bases: 19. CDR3 sequence: CASAPLPGLAGRSIGELFF. Here the CDR3 DNA reads TGTGCCAGCGCGCCTCTCCCGGGACTAGCGGGACGGAGCATCGGGGAGCTGTTTTTT.

The chain is built from TRBV18 and TRBJ2-2, with D unresolved. The CDR3 runs to 13 residues. Germline V gene data show CDR1 as KGHSH and CDR2 as LQKENI. The V end was cut by 6 bases, the J end by 1 base, with 6 bases between. CDR3 protein: CASSPQNTGELFF. The CDR3 bases are TGTGCCAGCTCCCCCCAGAACACCGGGGAGCTGTTTTTT. The full variable domain, completed using reference TRBV18 and TRBJ2-2, is NAGVMQNPRHLVRRRGQEARLRCSPMKGHSHVYWYRQLPEEGLKFMVYLQKENIIDESGMPKERFSAEFPKEGPSILRIQQVVRGDSAAYFCASSPQNTGELFFGEGSRLTVL.

This rearrangement joins TRBV28 to TRBJ2-5; D perhaps matches TRBD1 (5 bases). Trimming took off 4 bases at V and 2 bases at J, with 14 bases between the two ends. The germline CDR1 and CDR2 sequences are MDHEN and SYDVKM. There are 15 residues in the CDR3. DNA for the CDR3: TGTGCCAGCAGTTCTTACGGACAAGGGCAAGAGACCCAGTACTTC. Amino acids: CASSSYGQGQETQYF.

V gene TRBV27 combines with J gene TRBJ2-1; possible D gene TRBD2, 5 bases. This CDR3 is 14 amino acids long. CDR1 and CDR2 from the germline V gene are MNHEY and SMNVEV (reference sequence). Trimming shortened V by 2 bases and J by 4 bases, and 9 bases separated the two germline ends. The CDR3, as DNA: TGTGCCAGCAGTTTAACTAGTCCGTACAATGAGCAGTTCTTC. It specifies CASSLTSPYNEQFF.

This sequence joins TRBV2 and TRBJ2-1; D ambiguous. CDR3 length equals 18 residues. Germline V gene data show CDR1 as SNHLY and CDR2 as FYNNEI. V shed 1 base and J shed 0 bases, with 16 bases lying between them. CDR3 protein: CASSEGASAERSYNEQFF. For the CDR3, the DNA is TGTGCCAGCAGTGAAGGAGCCTCCGCGGAACGCTCCTACAATGAGCAGTTCTTC. Full variable domain (missing parts from reference TRBV2 and TRBJ2-1): EPEVTQTPSHQVTQMGQEVILRCVPISNHLYFYWYRQILGQKVEFLVSFYNNEISEKSEIFDDQFSVERPDGSNFTLKIRSTKLEDSAMYFCASSEGASAERSYNEQFFGPGTRLTVL.

V is TRBV5-5 and J is TRBJ2-7; a possible D gene is TRBD1 (6 bases). Germline loops: CDR1 SGHKS, CDR2 YYEKEE (reference sequence). Trimming stripped 2 bases from V and 0 bases from J, with 9 bases between. CDR3 length equals 14 residues. The CDR3 reads CASSFDRISYEQYF. As DNA, the CDR3 is TGTGCCAGCAGCTTCGACAGGATCTCCTACGAGCAGTACTTC.

The rearrangement uses TRBV11-2 and TRBJ2-7; 13 bases align to TRBD2. The CDR3 totals 14 residues. Trimming removed 3 bases from V and 5 bases from J; junction bases left unmatched: 1. In germline, CDR1 is SGHAT, CDR2 FQNNGV. CDR3 sequence: CASSFGLAGDEQYF. DNA for the CDR3: TGTGCCAGCAGCTTTGGACTAGCGGGAGACGAGCAGTACTTC.

V gene TRBV3-1 (or the pseudogene TRBV3-2) combines with J gene TRBJ2-1; 11 nucleotides match TRBD2. Germline trimming cut 0 bases from V and 8 bases from J; bases unmatched to any gene: 6. CDR3 length: 16 amino acids. Germline V gene sequence: CDR1 LGHDT, CDR2 YNNKEL (reference sequence). CDR3 amino acids: CASSQDRLAGRHEQFF. Here the CDR3 DNA reads TGTGCCAGCAGCCAAGATCGACTAGCGGGACGGCATGAGCAGTTCTTC.

The rearrangement joins TRBV2 to TRBJ2-1; TRBD2 agrees at 8 bases. CDR3 size: 15 residues. The V gene end was trimmed by 8 bases and the J gene end by 3 bases; junction bases not matched to a gene: 9. Germline CDR1 is SNHLY and CDR2 is FYNNEI. This CDR3 is CASYDFSGDYNEQFF. The CDR3 bases are TGTGCCAGCTATGACTTTAGCGGGGACTACAATGAGCAGTTCTTC.